The sequence of this TCR beta chain was determined in a study of identical twins. Study-wide results and caveats: Conclusions leaned on cross-sectional statistical analysis and did not track the same donors over time.

Germline CDR1 is LGHDT and CDR2 is YNNKEL (reference sequence). This CDR3 comprises 18 residues. V lost 1 base to trimming and J lost 7 bases; unmatched junction nucleotides: 16. In its sample, this clonotype was seen a few times. Antigen specificity is unknown. A universal primer site came from template switching; cDNA carried unique molecular identifiers. TCRdb itself ran the 5' RACE reads through MiXCR, one entry per CDR3 protein. The sample shows around 240,000 distinct CDR3 sequences, roughly 7% of them seen only once. This sample was shared with a second study, whose subject was yellow fever vaccine responses in identical twins.

The V gene is TRBV3-1, the J gene TRBJ2-1; 7 nucleotides match TRBD2. The clonotype was recovered from a woman between 18 and 29 years old in good health. Source material: memory (CD45RO+) T cells sorted from blood. The CDR3 DNA sequence: TGTGCCAGCAGCCAAGGAAGGCGCACTAGCGCAATAGAAAATGAGCAGTTCTTC. It translates to CASSQGRRTSAIENEQFF.